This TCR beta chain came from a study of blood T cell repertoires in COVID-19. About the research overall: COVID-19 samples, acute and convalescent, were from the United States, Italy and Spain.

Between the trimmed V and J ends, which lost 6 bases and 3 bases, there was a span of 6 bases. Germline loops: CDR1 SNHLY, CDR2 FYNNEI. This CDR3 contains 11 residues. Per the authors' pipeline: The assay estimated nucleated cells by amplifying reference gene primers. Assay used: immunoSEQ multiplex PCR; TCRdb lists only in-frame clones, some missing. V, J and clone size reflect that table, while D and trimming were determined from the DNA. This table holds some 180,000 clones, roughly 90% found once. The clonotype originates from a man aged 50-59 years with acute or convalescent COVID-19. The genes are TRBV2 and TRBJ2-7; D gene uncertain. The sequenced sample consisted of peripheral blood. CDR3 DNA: TGTGCCAGCAGAACTCTCTACGAGCAGTACTTC. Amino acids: CASRTLYEQYF.